The TCR beta chain described here comes from a study of OX40 agonist ivuxolimab in advanced cancers. From germline, CDR1 is MDHEN and CDR2 SYDVKM. The CDR3 totals 14 residues. V lost 5 bases, J lost 0 bases, and 10 bases lay in between. Repertoires were generated with immunoSEQ multiplex PCR, while TCRdb's copy carries only in-frame clones and drops some. The sample has about 61,000 clones, 65% to 90% seen once. The sample in question was CD4+ or CD8+ T cells sorted from blood, obtained in a trial of the OX40 agonist ivuxolimab. This sequence joins TRBV28 and TRBJ1-1, with D hard to call. This clonotype was obtained from an adult with an advanced solid tumor such as melanoma, head and neck, liver or kidney cancer. CDR3 nucleotide sequence: TGTGCCAGCAGTCTTATCAACATGAACACTGAAGCTTTCTTT. Its translation is CASSLINMNTEAFF.